The sample holds one count of the clone carrying this T cell receptor (beta chain). Its antigen is undetermined. These data originate in a study of vaccination and CD4 T cells after COVID-19. Study background: Cellular stimulation was performed using overlapping spike peptides derived from SARS-CoV-2, HCoV-NL63, HCoV-OC43 and HCoV-229E.

V lost 6 bases and J lost 3; bases outside the gene matches: 4. CDR1 and CDR2 (germline): MNHNS, SASEGT. This CDR3 has 15 residues. Scientists ran DNA taken from cultured CD4+ T cells through the Oncomine TCR Beta short-read assay for sequencing. TCRdb fed the PCR reads into MiXCR, producing one record per CDR3 protein. Seen here are approximately 21,000 distinct CDR3 sequences, about 40% observed once, and the top ten hold just under 5%. Time point indicated: late sampling 161 to 241 days after vaccination in a few convalescent patients. Treatment indicated: roughly 11-day PBMC culture with coronavirus spike peptide pools or control peptides (ViraFEST assay).

This clonotype was sampled from a human donor who had recovered from COVID-19. The sample here was CD4+ T cells from blood, cultured in vitro, taken about 7 months after SARS-CoV-2 vaccination. This chain uses TRBV6-1 with TRBJ2-6, with TRBD1 matching over 8 bases. The CDR3 nucleotides read TGTGCCAGCAGCCTGGACAGGGATGGGGCCAACGTCCTGACTTTC. This translates into CASSLDRDGANVLTF.